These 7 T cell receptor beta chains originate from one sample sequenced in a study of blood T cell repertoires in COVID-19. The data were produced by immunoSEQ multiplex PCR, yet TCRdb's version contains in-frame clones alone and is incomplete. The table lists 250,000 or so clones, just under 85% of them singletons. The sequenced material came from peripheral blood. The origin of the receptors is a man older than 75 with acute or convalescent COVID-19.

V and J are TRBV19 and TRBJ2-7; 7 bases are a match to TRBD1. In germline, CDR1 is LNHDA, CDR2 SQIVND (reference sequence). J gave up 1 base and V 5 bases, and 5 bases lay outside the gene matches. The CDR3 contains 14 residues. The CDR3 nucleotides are TGTGCCAGTAGTTCCGGGACAGTTTCCTACGAGCAGTACTTC. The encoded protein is CASSSGTVSYEQYF.

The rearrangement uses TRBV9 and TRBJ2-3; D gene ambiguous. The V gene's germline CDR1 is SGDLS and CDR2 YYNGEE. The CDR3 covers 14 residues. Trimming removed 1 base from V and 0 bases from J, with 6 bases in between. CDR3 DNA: TGTGCCAGCAGCGTATCCTCTAGCACAGATACGCAGTATTTT. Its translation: CASSVSSSTDTQYF.

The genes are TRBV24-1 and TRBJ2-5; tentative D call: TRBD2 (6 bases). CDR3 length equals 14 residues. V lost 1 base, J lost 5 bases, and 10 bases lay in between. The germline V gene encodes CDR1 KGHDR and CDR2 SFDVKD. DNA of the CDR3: TGTGCCACCAGTGATTTCCGGGGGAGGGAGACCCAGTACTTC. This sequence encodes CATSDFRGRETQYF.

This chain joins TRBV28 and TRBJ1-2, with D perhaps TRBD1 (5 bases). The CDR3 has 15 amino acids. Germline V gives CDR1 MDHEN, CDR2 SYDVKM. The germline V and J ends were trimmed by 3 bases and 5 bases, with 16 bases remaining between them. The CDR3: CASSFGGLEEYGYTF. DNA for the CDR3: TGTGCCAGCAGTTTTGGGGGACTGGAGGAATATGGCTACACCTTC.

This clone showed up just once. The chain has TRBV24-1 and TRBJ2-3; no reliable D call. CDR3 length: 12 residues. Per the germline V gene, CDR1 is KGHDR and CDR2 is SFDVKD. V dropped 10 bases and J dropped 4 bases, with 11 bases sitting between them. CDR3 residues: CATARSADTQYF. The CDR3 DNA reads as TGTGCCACTGCCAGGTCGGCAGATACGCAGTATTTT.

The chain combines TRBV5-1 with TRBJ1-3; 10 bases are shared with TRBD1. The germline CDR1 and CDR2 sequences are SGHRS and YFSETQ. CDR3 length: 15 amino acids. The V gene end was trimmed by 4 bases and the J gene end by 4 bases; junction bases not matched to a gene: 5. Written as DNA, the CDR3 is TGCGCCAGCAGCGGGGGACAGGGGAGCGGAAACACCATATATTTT. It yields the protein CASSGGQGSGNTIYF.

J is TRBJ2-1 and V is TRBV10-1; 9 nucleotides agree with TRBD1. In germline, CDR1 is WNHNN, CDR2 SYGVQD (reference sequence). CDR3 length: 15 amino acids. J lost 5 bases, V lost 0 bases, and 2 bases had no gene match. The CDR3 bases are TGCGCCAGCAGTGAGTCCGGGACAGGGAACAATGAGCAGTTCTTC. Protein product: CASSESGTGNNEQFF.